This T cell receptor beta chain was sequenced in a study of STAT3 mutations in large granular lymphocyte leukemia. Study background: Among longitudinally sequenced T-LGLL patients, roughly half had canonical activating STAT3 mutations detected. Study results and limitations: Every T-LGLL patient had at least one immunodominant TCRbeta clonotype. Treatment regimens differed across patients between samplings. Persisting codominant clonotypes may have hidden a small pathogenic clone.

Per the germline V gene, CDR1 is MNHEY and CDR2 is SVGAGI. Trimming pared 7 bases from V and 3 bases from J, leaving 18 bases between. The CDR3 spans 15 residues. Clones were sequenced by immunoSEQ multiplex PCR, and TCRdb holds only the in-frame ones, with some missing. This repertoire shows about 42,000 clones, around 80% found once; its top ten account for 0.4% to 0.55%. As regards this clone: The antigen is not known.

The J gene is TRBJ1-2, the V gene TRBV6-5; a possible D gene is TRBD1 (6 bases). The TCR sequence derives from a human donor with T large granular lymphocyte leukemia. Some clones in this sample may be carry-over from other donors' samples. The source material was PBMCs. The CDR3: CASTLSGRGYYGYTF. CDR3 nucleotides: TGTGCCAGCACCCTGTCGGGCAGGGGATACTATGGCTACACCTTC.